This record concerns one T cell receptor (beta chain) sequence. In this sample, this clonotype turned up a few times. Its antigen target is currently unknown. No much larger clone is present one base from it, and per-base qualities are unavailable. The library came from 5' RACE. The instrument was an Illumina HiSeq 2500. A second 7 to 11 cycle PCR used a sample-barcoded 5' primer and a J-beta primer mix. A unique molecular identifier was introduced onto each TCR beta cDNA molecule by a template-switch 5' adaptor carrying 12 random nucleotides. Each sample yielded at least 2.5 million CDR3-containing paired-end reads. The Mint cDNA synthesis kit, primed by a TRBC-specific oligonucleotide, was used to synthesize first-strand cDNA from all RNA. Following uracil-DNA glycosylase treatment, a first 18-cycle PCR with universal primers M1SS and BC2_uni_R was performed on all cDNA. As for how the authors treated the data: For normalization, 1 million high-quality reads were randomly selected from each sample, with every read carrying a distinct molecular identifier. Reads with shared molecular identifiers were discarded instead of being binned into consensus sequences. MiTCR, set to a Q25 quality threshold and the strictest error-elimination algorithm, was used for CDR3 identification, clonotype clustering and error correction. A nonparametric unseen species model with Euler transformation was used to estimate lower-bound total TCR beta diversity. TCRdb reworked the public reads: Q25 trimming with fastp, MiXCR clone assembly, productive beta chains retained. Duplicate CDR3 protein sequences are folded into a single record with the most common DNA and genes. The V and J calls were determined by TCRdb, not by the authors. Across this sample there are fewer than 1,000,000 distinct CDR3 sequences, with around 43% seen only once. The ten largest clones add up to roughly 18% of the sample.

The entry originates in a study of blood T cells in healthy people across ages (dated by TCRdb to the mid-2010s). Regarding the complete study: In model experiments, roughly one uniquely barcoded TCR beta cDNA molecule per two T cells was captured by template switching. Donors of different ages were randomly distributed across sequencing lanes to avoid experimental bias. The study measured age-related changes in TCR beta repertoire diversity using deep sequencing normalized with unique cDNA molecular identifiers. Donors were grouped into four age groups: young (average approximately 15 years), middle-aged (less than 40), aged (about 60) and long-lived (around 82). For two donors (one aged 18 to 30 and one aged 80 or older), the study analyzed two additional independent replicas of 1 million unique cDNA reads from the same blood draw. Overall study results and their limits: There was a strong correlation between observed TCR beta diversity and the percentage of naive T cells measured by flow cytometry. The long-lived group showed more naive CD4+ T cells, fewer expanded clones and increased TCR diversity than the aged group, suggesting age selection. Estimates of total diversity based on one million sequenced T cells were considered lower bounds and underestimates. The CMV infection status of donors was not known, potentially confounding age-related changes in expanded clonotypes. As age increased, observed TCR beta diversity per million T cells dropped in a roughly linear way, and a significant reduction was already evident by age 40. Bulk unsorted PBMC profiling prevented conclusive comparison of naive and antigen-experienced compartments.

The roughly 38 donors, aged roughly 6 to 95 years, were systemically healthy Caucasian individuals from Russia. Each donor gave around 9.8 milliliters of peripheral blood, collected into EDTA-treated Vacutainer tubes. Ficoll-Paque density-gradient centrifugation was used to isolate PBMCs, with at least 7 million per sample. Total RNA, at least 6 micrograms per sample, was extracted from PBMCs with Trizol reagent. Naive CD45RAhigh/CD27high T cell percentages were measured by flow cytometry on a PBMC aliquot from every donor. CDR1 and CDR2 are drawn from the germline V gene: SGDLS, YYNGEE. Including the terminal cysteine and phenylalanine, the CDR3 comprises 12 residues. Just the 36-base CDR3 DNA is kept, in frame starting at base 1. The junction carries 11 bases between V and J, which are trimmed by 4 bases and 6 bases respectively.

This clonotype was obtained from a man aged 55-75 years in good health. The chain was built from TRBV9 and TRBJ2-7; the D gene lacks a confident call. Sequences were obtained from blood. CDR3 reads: CASSPGVGEQYF. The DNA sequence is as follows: TGTGCCAGCAGCCCTGGGGTTGGCGAGCAGTACTTC.